This T cell receptor (beta chain) was observed in a study of tumor-infiltrating lymphocytes in localized non-small cell lung cancer. As for the study in general: Several tumor histologies, both smoking statuses, and some post-neoadjuvant chemotherapy samples were included. Tumor tissue and non-adjacent uninvolved lung came from each patient.

Study results and caveats: Different pieces of the same tissue went to different assays, confounding technical variation with intratumor heterogeneity. T-cell fraction did not differ between immunotypes IM1 and IM2.

This CDR3 is built from 16 residues. The V gene's germline CDR1 is SEHNR and CDR2 FQNEAQ (reference sequence). The V and J ends lost 5 bases and 3 bases, in that order; junction bases with no gene match: 10. A word on this clone: Its target is unknown.

Sequencing used immunoSEQ multiplex PCR; TCRdb keeps in-frame clones, though not all of them. Of roughly 14,000 clones listed, around 75% are singletons. The genes are TRBV7-9 and TRBJ1-3; 7 bases match TRBD1. Sequencing input: lung tumor tissue. The source of this sequence is a human donor with non-small cell lung cancer. The CDR3 sequence is CASSARDSLVGNTIYF. DNA of the CDR3: TGTGCCAGCAGCGCACGGGACAGTTTGGTTGGAAACACCATATATTTT.